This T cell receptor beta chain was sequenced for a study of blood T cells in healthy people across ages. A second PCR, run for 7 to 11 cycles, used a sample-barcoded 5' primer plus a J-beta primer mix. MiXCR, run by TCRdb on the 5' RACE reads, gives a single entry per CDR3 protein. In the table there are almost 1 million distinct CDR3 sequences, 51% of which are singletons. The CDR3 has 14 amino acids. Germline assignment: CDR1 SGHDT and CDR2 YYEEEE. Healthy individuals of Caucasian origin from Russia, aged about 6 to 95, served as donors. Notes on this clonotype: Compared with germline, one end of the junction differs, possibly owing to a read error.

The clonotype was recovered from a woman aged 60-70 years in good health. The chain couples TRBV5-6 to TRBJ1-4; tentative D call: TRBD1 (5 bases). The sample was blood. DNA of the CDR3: TGTGTCAGCAGCAGGGCTTTGACTAATGAAAAACTGTTTTTT. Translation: CVSSRALTNEKLFF.